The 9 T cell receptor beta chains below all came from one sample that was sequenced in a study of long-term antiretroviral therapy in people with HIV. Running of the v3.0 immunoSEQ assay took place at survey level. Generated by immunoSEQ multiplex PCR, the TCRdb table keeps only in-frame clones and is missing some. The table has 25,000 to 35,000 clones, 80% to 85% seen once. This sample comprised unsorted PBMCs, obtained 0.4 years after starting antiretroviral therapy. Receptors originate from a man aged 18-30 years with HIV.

In DNA, the CDR3 is TGTGCCAGTAGTATTATGGTCCCCGGGGAGCTGTTTTTT. Amino acids: CASSIMVPGELFF. The rearrangement joins TRBV19 to TRBJ2-2; D not resolved. Trimming took 3 bases from V and 6 from J, leaving 8 bases between them. This CDR3 has 13 amino acids. Looked up from germline, CDR1 is LNHDA and CDR2 is SQIVND (reference sequence).

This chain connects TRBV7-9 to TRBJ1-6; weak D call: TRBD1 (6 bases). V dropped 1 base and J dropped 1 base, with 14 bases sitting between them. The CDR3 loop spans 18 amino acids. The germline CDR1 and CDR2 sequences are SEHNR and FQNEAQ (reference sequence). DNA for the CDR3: TGTGCCAGCAGCTTAGTAGCATCAACAGGGTCCTATAATTCACCCCTCCACTTT. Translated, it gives CASSLVASTGSYNSPLHF.

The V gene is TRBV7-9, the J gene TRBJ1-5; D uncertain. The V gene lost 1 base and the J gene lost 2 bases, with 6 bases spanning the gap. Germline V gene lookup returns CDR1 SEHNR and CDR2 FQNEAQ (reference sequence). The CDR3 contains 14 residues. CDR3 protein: CASSLEYGNQPQHF. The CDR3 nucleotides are TGTGCCAGCAGCTTAGAGTATGGCAATCAGCCCCAGCATTTT.

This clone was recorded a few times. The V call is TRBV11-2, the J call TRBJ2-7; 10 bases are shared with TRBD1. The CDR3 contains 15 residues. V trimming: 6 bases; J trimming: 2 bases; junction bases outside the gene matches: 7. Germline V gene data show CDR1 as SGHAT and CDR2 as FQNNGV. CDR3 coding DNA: TGTGCCAGCAGGCCAAAGACAGGGGGCGCCTACGAGCAGTACTTC. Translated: CASRPKTGGAYEQYF.

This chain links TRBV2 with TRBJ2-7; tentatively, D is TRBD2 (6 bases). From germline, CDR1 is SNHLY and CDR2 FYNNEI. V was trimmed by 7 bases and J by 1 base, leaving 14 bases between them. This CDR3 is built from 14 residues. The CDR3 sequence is CASKPGLRSYEQYF. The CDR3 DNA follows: TGTGCCAGCAAGCCGGGACTCCGATCCTACGAGCAGTACTTC. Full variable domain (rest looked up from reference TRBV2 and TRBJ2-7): EPEVTQTPSHQVTQMGQEVILRCVPISNHLYFYWYRQILGQKVEFLVSFYNNEISEKSEIFDDQFSVERPDGSNFTLKIRSTKLEDSAMYFCASKPGLRSYEQYFGPGTRLTVT.

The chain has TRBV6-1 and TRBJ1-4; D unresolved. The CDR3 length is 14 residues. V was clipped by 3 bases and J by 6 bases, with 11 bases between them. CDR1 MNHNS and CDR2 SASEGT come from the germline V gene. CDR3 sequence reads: CASSEDNRDEKLFF. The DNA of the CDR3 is TGTGCCAGCAGTGAGGATAATCGAGATGAAAAACTGTTTTTT.

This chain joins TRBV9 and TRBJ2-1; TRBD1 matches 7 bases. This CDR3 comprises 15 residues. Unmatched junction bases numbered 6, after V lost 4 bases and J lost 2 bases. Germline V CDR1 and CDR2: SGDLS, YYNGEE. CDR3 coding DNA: TGTGCCAGCAGCCCTTACGGGACAGCCTACAATGAGCAGTTCTTC. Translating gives CASSPYGTAYNEQFF.

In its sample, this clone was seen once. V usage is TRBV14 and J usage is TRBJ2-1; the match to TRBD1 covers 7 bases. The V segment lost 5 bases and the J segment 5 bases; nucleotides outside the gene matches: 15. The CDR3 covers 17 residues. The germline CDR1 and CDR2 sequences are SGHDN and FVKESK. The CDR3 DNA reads TGTGCCAGCAGCACACCGATGACAGGGCGATGGGACAATGAGCAGTTCTTC. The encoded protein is CASSTPMTGRWDNEQFF.

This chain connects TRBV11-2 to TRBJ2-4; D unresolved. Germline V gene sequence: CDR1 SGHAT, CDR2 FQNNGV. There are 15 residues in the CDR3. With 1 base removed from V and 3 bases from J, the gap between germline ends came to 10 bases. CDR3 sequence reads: CASSLGRRVKNIQYF. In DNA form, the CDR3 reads TGTGCCAGCAGCTTAGGCCGTAGAGTCAAAAACATTCAGTACTTC.